The T cell receptor beta chain under discussion was sequenced for a study of CD8 T cells in Susac syndrome. RNA in amounts of about 0.45 to 1 ug was reverse transcribed with random hexamers. Via MiXCR, TCRdb re-called the immunoSEQ multiplex PCR reads, giving one row per CDR3 protein. The sample consists of about 180,000 distinct CDR3 sequences, around 94% of them appearing once. The CDR3 spans 16 residues. Unmatched junction bases numbered 6, after V lost 2 bases and J lost 0 bases. CDR1 and CDR2 from the germline V gene are GTSNPN and SVGIG (reference sequence). The receptor's source is a human donor with Susac syndrome. The chain joins TRBV30 to TRBJ2-1, with 8 bases lining up with TRBD2. The sample was CD4+ T cells from PBMCs. The CDR3 DNA sequence: TGTGCCTGGAGTACCATAGCGGGAAGCTCCTACAATGAGCAGTTCTTC. It is translated as CAWSTIAGSSYNEQFF.